The rows below give T cell receptor beta chains drawn from one sample of a study of T cell responses to AZD1222 COVID-19 vaccine. TCRdb keeps only in-frame clones here, not all; method: immunoSEQ multiplex PCR. Of 140,000 to 150,000 clones in the sample, approximately 90% were seen once. This specimen consisted of peripheral blood, obtained 28 days after the second AZD1222 dose. The receptors were gathered from an adult who received the AZD1222 COVID-19 vaccine. Each CDR3 is given with its conserved first and last residue. D genes are given only for firm matches. Only part of the rows carry a size: once, few, many, or a class if the clone is expanded.

V,size,D,J,DNA,CDR3
TRBV7-8,-,-,TRBJ1-6,TGTGCCAGCAGCTTGGTCCGGGCGCCCAATAATTCACCCCTCCACTTT,CASSLVRAPNNSPLHF
TRBV7-9,-,-,TRBJ1-1,TGTGCCAGCACCGGGCCTGAAGCTTTCTTT,CASTGPEAFF
TRBV5-6,-,-,TRBJ1-4,TGTGCCAGCAGCTCGCGGGCAGGGCTCCGGGAAAAACTGTTTTTT,CASSSRAGLREKLFF
TRBV29-1,-,TRBD1,TRBJ2-1,TGCAGCGTCCCGGGACAGCCTTACAATGAGCAGTTCTTC,CSVPGQPYNEQFF
TRBV3-1/TRBV3-2,-,-,TRBJ1-6,TGTGCCAGCAGACGACGGGATCGAGATAATTCACCCCTCCACTTT,CASRRRDRDNSPLHF
TRBV4-3,-,TRBD2,TRBJ2-4,TGCGCCAGCAGCCAAGATACTAGCGGGAGTTCTGCTGACATTCAGTACTTC,CASSQDTSGSSADIQYF
TRBV9,-,TRBD2,TRBJ2-1,TGTGCCAGCAGCCCAAGGACTAGCGGGAATGAGCAGTTCTTC,CASSPRTSGNEQFF
TRBV4-3,-,-,TRBJ1-2,TGCGCCAGCAGCCAAGATGTAGGCCTGGACGGAGCCAGTGGCTACACCTTC,CASSQDVGLDGASGYTF
TRBV15,-,TRBD2,TRBJ2-3,TGTGCCACCAGCACGGGACTAGCCCGTGGAGATACGCAGTATTTT,CATSTGLARGDTQYF
TRBV10-1,-,TRBD2,TRBJ2-3,TGCGCCAGTAAAAGAGCGGGGGGGCCGGTAGATACGCAGTATTTT,CASKRAGGPVDTQYF
TRBV7-9,-,TRBD2,TRBJ2-1,TGTGCCAGCAGCCCACAACTAGCGGGGGGCCGAGAGCAGTTCTTC,CASSPQLAGGREQFF
TRBV4-3,-,-,TRBJ2-6,TGCGCCAGCAGCCAAGCTGCAGGACTCTCTGGGGCCAACGTCCTGACTTTC,CASSQAAGLSGANVLTF
TRBV7-2,-,TRBD1,TRBJ1-5,TGTGCCAGCAGCTTAGGCCTGGGGGAGGGGGCTAATCAGCCCCAGCATTTT,CASSLGLGEGANQPQHF
TRBV7-2,-,-,TRBJ1-5,TGTGCCAGCAGCTTAAGGACGGACCCTAATCAGCCCCAGCATTTT,CASSLRTDPNQPQHF
TRBV2,-,-,TRBJ2-3,TGTGCCAGCAGTCTCTCAAGGGCCAGCACAGATACGCAGTATTTT,CASSLSRASTDTQYF
TRBV6-2/TRBV6-3,-,TRBD1,TRBJ2-5,TGTGCCAGCAGTCCCCAGACGACAGGGGGCCAAGAGACCCAGTACTTC,CASSPQTTGGQETQYF
TRBV5-8,-,-,TRBJ2-1,TGTGCCAGCAGCGACAGTTACAATGAGCAGTTCTTC,CASSDSYNEQFF
TRBV5-4,-,-,TRBJ1-6,TGTGCCAGCAGCTTGGCCGGGCAGGTTGATTCACCCCTCCACTTT,CASSLAGQVDSPLHF
TRBV10-1,-,-,TRBJ1-5,TGCGCCAGCAGTGGGACCGTGCCCGGTAGCAATCAGCCCCAGCATTTT,CASSGTVPGSNQPQHF
TRBV5-4,-,-,TRBJ1-2,TGTGCCAGCAGCTTTGGCCGGGCCCTCGGGGATGGCTACACCTTC,CASSFGRALGDGYTF
TRBV5-1,once,-,TRBJ1-4,TGCGCCAGCAGCTTCCTAGGGCTGTCGGGAGAAAAACTGTTTTTT,CASSFLGLSGEKLFF
TRBV4-1,-,TRBD1,TRBJ1-3,TGCGCCAGCAGCCACCCGACAGGGGATATTGGAAACACCATATATTTT,CASSHPTGDIGNTIYF
TRBV13,-,-,TRBJ2-7,TGTGCCAGCAGCTTAGAGGTGGGCTCCTACGAGCAGTACTTC,CASSLEVGSYEQYF
TRBV28,-,-,TRBJ1-3,TGTGCCAGCAGTCCCCTCTCTGGAAACACCATATATTTT,CASSPLSGNTIYF
TRBV4-3,-,-,TRBJ2-1,TGCGCCAGCAGCCACGGGTTCGGCGAGCAGTTCTTC,CASSHGFGEQFF
TRBV6-4,once,-,TRBJ2-2,TGTGCCAGCAGTCTTGCCGGGGCCGGGGAGCTGTTTTTT,CASSLAGAGELFF
TRBV7-8,once,-,TRBJ1-2,TGTGCCAGCAGCCCCCGGGGGCTTAACTATGGCTACACCTTC,CASSPRGLNYGYTF
TRBV6-6,once,TRBD1,TRBJ1-2,TGTGCCAGCAGCCAGGGGGGGCTAGAGGATGGCTACACCTTC,CASSQGGLEDGYTF
TRBV16,-,-,TRBJ1-1,TGTGCCAGCAGCATGAACACTGAAGCTTTCTTT,CASSMNTEAFF
TRBV2,-,-,TRBJ1-1,TGTGCCAGCCGACCCACAGGAGGCACTGAAGCTTTCTTT,CASRPTGGTEAFF
TRBV6-2/TRBV6-3,-,TRBD2,TRBJ2-3,TGTGCCAGCAGCCCTTTTAGCGGGGTCGGCACAGATACGCAGTATTTT,CASSPFSGVGTDTQYF
TRBV27,once,-,TRBJ2-7,TGTGCCAGCAGTTCCTCCACCCTCGAGGAGTACTTC,CASSSSTLEEYF
TRBV21-1,-,-,TRBJ2-7,TGTGCCAGCAGCAAAGACCCACCACGGGACCACTCCAGGGCGGAGGTGCAGTACTTC,CASSKDPPRDHSRAEVQYF
TRBV29-1,-,-,TRBJ1-1,TGCAGCGTGGCCCCCCGGTTGACAAGCGAAGCTTTCTTT,CSVAPRLTSEAFF
TRBV19,-,-,TRBJ1-2,TGTGCCAGTTTACCGGGGATGAGGGGCTACACCTTC,CASLPGMRGYTF
TRBV5-1,-,TRBD1,TRBJ1-4,TGCGCCAGCAGGGACAGGGGGCATCAATGGGAAAAACTGTTTTTT,CASRDRGHQWEKLFF
TRBV5-1,-,TRBD1,TRBJ1-1,TGCGCCAGCAGCTACGGACAGGGGAACACTGAAGCTTTCTTT,CASSYGQGNTEAFF
TRBV29-1,-,-,TRBJ2-6,TGCAGCGTAGCGACGCCTCCCTCTGGGGCCAACGTCCTGACTTTC,CSVATPPSGANVLTF
TRBV2,-,TRBD2,TRBJ2-1,TGTGCCAGCAGTGAACGGCTAGCGGCATACAATGAGCAGTTCTTC,CASSERLAAYNEQFF
TRBV6-5,-,-,TRBJ2-7,TGTGCCAGCAGTCGAAACAGGGTCGAGCAGTACTTC,CASSRNRVEQYF